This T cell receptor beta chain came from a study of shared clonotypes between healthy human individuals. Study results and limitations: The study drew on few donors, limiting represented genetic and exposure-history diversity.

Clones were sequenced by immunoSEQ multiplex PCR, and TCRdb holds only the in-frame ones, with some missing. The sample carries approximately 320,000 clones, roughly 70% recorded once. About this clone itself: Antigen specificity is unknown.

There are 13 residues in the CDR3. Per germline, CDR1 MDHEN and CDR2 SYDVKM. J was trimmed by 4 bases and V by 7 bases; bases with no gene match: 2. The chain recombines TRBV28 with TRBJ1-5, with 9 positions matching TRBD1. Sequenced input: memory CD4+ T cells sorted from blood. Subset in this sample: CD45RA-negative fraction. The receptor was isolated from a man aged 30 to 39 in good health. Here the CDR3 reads CASKDRGNQPQHF. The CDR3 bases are TGTGCCAGCAAGGACAGGGGAAATCAGCCCCAGCATTTT.